This record looks at one TCR beta chain sequence and its context. The antigen is unknown. This sample was included in a study of shared clonotypes between healthy human individuals. Study outcomes and limitations: The study found lower generation probabilities in non-shared clonotypes than in those shared by all four donors. Clonotype sharing across a handful of donors was observed for roughly 5% of naive CD4 clonotypes.

The authors ran the assay at deep level. Original methodology: ImmunoSEQ supplied junction-only sequences lacking quality scores, so filtering was different. TCRdb's copy holds only in-frame clones and misses some; the assay was immunoSEQ multiplex PCR. V, J and clone size are those of that table, while D and trimming were read from the DNA. The sample has more than 1.2 million clones, about 98.5% seen once. This sequence was found in a young man in good health. Sequenced sample: naive CD4+ T cells sorted from blood. Subset given: CD45RA+ positively selected.

CDR3 bases: TGTGCCAGCAGATGGGTCGGCAGGGGACTCTACGAGCAGTACTTC. Translation: CASRWVGRGLYEQYF. This chain uses TRBV11-2 with TRBJ2-7; D is perhaps TRBD1 or TRBD2 (6 bases each). The germline V and J ends were trimmed by 6 bases and 3 bases, with 18 bases remaining between them. The CDR3 loop spans 15 amino acids. The germline V gene has CDR1 SGHAT and CDR2 FQNNGV. Together with reference TRBV11-2 and TRBJ2-7, the CDR3 gives the full variable domain: EAGVAQSPRYKIIEKRQSVAFWCNPISGHATLYWYQQILGQGPKLLIQFQNNGVVDDSQLPKDRFSAERLKGVDSTLKIQPAKLEDSAVYLCASRWVGRGLYEQYFGPGTRLTVT.